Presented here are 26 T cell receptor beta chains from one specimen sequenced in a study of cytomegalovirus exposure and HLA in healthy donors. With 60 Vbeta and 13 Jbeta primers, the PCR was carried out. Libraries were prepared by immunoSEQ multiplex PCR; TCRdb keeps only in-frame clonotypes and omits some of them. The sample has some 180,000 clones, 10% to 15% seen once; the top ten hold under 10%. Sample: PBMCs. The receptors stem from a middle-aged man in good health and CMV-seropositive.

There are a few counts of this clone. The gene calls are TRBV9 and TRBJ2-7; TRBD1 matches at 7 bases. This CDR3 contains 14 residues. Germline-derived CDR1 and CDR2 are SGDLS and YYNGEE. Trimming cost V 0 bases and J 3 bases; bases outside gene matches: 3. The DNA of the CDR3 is TGTGCCAGCAGCGTAGCTTCAGGGGGCTACGAGCAGTACTTC. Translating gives CASSVASGGYEQYF. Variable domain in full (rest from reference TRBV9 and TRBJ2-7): DSGVTQTPKHLITATGQRVTLRCSPRSGDLSVYWYQQSLDQGLQFLIQYYNGEERAKGNILERFSAQQFPDLHSELNLSSLELGDSALYFCASSVASGGYEQYFGPGTRLTVT.

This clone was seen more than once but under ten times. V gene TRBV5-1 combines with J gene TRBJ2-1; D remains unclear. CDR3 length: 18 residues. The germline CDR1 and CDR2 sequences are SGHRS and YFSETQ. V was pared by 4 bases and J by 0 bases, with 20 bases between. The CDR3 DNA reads TGCGCCAGCAGCGCACCGCATAGCTCACTTAGCTCCTACAATGAGCAGTTCTTC. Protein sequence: CASSAPHSSLSSYNEQFF.

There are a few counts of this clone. CDR3 bases: TGTGCCAGCAGCTTGCGAGCTAGCGGGGGGGCCACAGATACGCAGTATTTT. Protein sequence: CASSLRASGGATDTQYF. The J gene is TRBJ2-3, the V gene TRBV5-6, with 12 bases identical to TRBD2. The CDR3 has 17 amino acids. Germline V CDR1 and CDR2: SGHDT, YYEEEE. V shed 1 base, J shed 2 bases, and the junction held 5 bases outside the gene matches.

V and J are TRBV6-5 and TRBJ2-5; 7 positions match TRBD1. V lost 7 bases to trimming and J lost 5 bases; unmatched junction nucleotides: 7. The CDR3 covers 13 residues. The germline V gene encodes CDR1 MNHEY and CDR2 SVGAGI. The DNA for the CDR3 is TGTGCCAGCAATAACAGGGGTCGTGAGACCCAGTACTTC. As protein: CASNNRGRETQYF.

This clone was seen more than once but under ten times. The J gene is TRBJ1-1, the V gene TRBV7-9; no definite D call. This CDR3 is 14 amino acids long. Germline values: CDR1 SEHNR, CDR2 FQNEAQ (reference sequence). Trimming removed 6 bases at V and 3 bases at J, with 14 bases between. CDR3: CASSLAGRDTEAFF. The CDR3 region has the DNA TGTGCCAGCAGTCTAGCTGGGAGGGACACTGAAGCTTTCTTT.

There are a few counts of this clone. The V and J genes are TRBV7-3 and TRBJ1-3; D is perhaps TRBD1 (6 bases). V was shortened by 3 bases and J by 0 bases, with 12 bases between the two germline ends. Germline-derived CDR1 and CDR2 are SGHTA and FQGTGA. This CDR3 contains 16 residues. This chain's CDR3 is CASSFTGMTSGNTIYF. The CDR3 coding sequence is TGTGCCAGCAGCTTTACAGGGATGACCTCTGGAAACACCATATATTTT.

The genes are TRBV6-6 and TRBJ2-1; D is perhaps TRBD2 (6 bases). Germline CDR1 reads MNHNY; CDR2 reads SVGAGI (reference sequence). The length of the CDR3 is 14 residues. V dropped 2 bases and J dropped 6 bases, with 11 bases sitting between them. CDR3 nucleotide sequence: TGTGCCAGCAGTTACACTCAGACTAGCAATGAGCAGTTCTTC. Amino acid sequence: CASSYTQTSNEQFF.

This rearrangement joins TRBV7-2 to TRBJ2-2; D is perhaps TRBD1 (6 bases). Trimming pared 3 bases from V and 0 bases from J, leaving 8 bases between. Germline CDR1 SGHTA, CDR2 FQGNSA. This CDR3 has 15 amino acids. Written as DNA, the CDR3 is TGTGCCAGCAGCTTCCGGACAGCGAACACCGGGGAGCTGTTTTTT. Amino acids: CASSFRTANTGELFF. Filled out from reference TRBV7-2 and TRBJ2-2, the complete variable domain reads GAGVSQSPSNKVTEKGKDVELRCDPISGHTALYWYRQSLGQGLEFLIYFQGNSAPDKSGLPSDRFSAERTGGSVSTLTIQRTQQEDSAVYLCASSFRTANTGELFFGEGSRLTVL.

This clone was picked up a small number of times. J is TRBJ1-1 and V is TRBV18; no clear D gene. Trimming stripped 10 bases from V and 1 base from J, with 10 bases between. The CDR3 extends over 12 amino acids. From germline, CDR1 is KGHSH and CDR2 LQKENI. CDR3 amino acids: CATRDSNTEAFF. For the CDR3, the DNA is TGTGCCACTCGGGATTCGAACACTGAAGCTTTCTTT.

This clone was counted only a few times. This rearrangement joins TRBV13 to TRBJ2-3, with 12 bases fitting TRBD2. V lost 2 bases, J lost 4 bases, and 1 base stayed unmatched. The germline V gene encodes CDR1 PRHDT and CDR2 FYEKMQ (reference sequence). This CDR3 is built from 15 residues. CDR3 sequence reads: CASSLLAGGPDTQYF. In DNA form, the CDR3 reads TGTGCCAGCAGCTTACTAGCGGGGGGGCCAGATACGCAGTATTTT.

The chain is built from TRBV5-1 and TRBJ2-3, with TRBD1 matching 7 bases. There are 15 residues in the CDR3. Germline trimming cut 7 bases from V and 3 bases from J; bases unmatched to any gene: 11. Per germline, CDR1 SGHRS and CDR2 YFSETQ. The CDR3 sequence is CASCCRGQMTDTQYF. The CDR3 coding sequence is TGCGCCAGCTGTTGTAGGGGGCAAATGACAGATACGCAGTATTTT.

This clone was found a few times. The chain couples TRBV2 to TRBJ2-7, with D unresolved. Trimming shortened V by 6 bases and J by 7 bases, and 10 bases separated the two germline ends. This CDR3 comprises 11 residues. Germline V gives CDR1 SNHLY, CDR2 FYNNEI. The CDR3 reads CASSANLEQYF. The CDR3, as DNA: TGTGCCAGCAGCGCCAACTTAGAGCAGTACTTC.

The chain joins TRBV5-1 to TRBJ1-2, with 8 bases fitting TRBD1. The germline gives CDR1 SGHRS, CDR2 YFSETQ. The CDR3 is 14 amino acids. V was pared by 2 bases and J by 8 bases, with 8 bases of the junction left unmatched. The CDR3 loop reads CASSLPDRGDGYTF. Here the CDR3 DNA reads TGCGCCAGCAGCTTACCCGACAGGGGAGACGGCTACACCTTC. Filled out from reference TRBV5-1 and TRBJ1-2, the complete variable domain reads KAGVTQTPRYLIKTRGQQVTLSCSPISGHRSVSWYQQTPGQGLQFLFEYFSETQRNKGNFPGRFSGRQFSNSRSEMNVSTLELGDSALYLCASSLPDRGDGYTFGSGTRLTVV.

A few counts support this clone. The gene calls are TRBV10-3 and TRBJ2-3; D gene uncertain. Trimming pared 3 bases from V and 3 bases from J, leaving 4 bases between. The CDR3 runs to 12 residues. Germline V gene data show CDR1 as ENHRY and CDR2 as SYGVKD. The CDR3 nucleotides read TGTGCCATCAGTGACACTACAGATACGCAGTATTTT. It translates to CAISDTTDTQYF.

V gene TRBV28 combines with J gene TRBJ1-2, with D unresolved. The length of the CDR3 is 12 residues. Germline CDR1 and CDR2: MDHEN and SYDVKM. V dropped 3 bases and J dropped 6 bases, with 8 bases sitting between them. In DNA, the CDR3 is TGTGCCAGCAGTTTGGGCGCAGATGGCTACACCTTC. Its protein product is CASSLGADGYTF.

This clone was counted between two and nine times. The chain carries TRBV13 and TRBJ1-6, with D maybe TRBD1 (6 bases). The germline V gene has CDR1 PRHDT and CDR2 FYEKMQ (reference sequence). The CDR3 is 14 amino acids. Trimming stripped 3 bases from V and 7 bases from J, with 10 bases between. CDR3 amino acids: CASSFQGPNSPLHF. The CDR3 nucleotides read TGTGCCAGCAGCTTTCAGGGGCCAAATTCACCCCTCCACTTT.

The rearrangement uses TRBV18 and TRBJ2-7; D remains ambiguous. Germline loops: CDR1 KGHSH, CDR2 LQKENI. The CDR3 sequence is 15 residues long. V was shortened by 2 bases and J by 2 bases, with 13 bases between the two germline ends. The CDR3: CASSPSGFYAYEQYV. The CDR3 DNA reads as TGTGCCAGCTCACCATCCGGGTTTTACGCCTACGAGCAGTACGTC.

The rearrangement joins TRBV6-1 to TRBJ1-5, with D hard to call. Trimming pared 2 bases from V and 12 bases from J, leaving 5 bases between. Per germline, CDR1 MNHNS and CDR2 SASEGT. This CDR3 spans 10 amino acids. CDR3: CASSEYRQHF. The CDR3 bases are TGTGCCAGCAGTGAATATCGCCAGCATTTT.

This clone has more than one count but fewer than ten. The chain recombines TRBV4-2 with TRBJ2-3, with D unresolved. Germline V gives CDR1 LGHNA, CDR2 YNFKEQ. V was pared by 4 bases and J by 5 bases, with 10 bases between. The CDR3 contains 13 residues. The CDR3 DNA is TGTGCCAGCAGCCCTAAGAGGTTAGATACGCAGTATTTT. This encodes CASSPKRLDTQYF.

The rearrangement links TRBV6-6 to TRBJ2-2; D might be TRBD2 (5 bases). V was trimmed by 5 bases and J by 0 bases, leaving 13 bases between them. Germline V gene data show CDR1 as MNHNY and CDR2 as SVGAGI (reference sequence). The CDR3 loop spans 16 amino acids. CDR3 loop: CASSPLLGANTGELFF. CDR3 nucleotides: TGTGCCAGCAGTCCCCTTCTCGGGGCGAACACCGGGGAGCTGTTTTTT.

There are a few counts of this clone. The CDR3 region is CASSQHTRDYGYTF. In DNA form, the CDR3 reads TGTGCCAGCAGCCAACACACGAGGGACTATGGCTACACCTTC. The chain uses TRBV14 and TRBJ1-2, with no clear D. V lost 2 bases and J lost 3, with 10 bases in between. The CDR3 loop spans 14 amino acids. CDR1 SGHDN and CDR2 FVKESK come from the germline V gene.

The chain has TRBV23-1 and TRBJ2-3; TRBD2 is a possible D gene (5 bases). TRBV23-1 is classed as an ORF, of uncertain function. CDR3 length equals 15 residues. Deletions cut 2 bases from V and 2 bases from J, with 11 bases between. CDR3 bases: TGCGCCAGCAGTCAACTTACTAGAAACACAGATACGCAGTATTTT. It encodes CASSQLTRNTDTQYF.

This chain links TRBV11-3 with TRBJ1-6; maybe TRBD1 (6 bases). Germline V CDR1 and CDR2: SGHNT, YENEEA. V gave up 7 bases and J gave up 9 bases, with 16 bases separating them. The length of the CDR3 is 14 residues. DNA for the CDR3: TGTGCCAGCAATCGTGGGGGGGCTGGTTCACCCCTCCACTTT. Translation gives CASNRGGAGSPLHF. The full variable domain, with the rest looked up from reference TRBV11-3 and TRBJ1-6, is EAGVVQSPRYKIIEKKQPVAFWCNPISGHNTLYWYLQNLGQGPELLIRYENEEAVDDSQLPKDRFSAERLKGVDSTLKIQPAELGDSAVYLCASNRGGAGSPLHFGNGTRLTVT.

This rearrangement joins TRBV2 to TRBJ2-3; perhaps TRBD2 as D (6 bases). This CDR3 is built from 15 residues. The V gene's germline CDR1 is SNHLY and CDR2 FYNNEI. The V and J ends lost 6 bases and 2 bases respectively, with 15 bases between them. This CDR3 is CASREGLEVTDTQYF. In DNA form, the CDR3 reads TGTGCCAGCAGGGAGGGACTGGAGGTCACAGATACGCAGTATTTT. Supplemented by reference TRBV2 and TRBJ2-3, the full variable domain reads EPEVTQTPSHQVTQMGQEVILRCVPISNHLYFYWYRQILGQKVEFLVSFYNNEISEKSEIFDDQFSVERPDGSNFTLKIRSTKLEDSAMYFCASREGLEVTDTQYFGPGTRLTVL.

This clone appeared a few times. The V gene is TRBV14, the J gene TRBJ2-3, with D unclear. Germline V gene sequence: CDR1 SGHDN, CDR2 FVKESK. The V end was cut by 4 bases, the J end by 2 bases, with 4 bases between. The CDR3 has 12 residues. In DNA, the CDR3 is TGTGCCAGCAGCCTCTACACAGATACGCAGTATTTT. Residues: CASSLYTDTQYF.

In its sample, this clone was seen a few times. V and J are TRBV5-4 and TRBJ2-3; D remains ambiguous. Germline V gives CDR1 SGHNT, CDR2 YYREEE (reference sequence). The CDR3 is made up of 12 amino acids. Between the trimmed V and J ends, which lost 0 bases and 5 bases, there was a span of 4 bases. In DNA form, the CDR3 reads TGTGCCAGCAGCTTGGCCGGAGATACGCAGTATTTT. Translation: CASSLAGDTQYF.